This TCR beta chain derives from a study of shared clonotypes between healthy human individuals. Across the study: Every donor yielded three CD4 naive, three CD4 memory, two CD8 naive and one CD8 memory plate.

This clone was seen a handful of times. Its antigen remains unidentified. A junction end diverges from the germline sequence, so it may reflect a read error. Each sorted subset replicate got 200 ng genomic DNA, tens of thousands of genomes. Libraries were prepared by immunoSEQ multiplex PCR; TCRdb keeps only in-frame clonotypes and omits some of them. Among roughly 1,500,000 clones listed, 98% were seen once. This CDR3 contains 14 residues. Germline V CDR1 and CDR2: SSHAT, FNYEAQ (reference sequence). Study-wide results and limits: Naive subsets generally exceeded memory subsets in estimated richness.

This sequence originates from a man aged 25 to 40 in good health. Sequenced material: naive CD4+ T cells sorted from blood. Described subset: CD45RA+ positively selected. This sequence joins TRBV7-7 and TRBJ1-2; 8 positions match TRBD1. The CDR3 nucleotides read TGTGCTAGCAGCTCTCCAGGGGGCTGGTATGGCTACACCTTC. Protein sequence: CASSSPGGWYGYTF.